Ten or more counts support the clone carrying this T cell receptor (beta chain). The data are from a study of regulatory T cells in long-lasting Graves disease. According to the study, TCR beta libraries were built with iRepertoire HTBI primers and CDR3-region Arm-PCR. One entry per CDR3 protein results from TCRdb running MiXCR on the multiplex PCR reads. The data show 200,000 to 250,000 distinct CDR3 sequences, roughly 19% seen once. The time point: newly diagnosed GD, antithyroid drugs for less than 3 months. Extracted RNA from PBMCs served as the source of the TCR library. CDR1 is MDHEN and CDR2 is SYDVKM in the germline V gene. CDR3 length: 13 amino acids. V was shortened by 5 bases and J by 4 bases, with 11 bases between the two germline ends. The same sample was also used in a study of T cells in Graves' hyperthyroidism and ophthalmopathy. This second study notes: Researchers defined stable Graves' hyperthyroidism as no ophthalmopathy progression within 18 months. During a first-round RT-PCR of the TCR CDR3, the HTBI primer set was used.

The sequences come from peripheral blood mononuclear cells (PBMCs), collected at new diagnosis, from a patient treated with antithyroid drugs. The chain joins TRBV28 to TRBJ1-2, with a possible D match to TRBD1 (5 bases). The TCR was taken from a woman in her 30s with Graves disease. The CDR3 spells CASSVGRIYGYTF. The CDR3 region has the DNA TGTGCCAGCAGTGTGGGACGGATCTATGGCTACACCTTC.